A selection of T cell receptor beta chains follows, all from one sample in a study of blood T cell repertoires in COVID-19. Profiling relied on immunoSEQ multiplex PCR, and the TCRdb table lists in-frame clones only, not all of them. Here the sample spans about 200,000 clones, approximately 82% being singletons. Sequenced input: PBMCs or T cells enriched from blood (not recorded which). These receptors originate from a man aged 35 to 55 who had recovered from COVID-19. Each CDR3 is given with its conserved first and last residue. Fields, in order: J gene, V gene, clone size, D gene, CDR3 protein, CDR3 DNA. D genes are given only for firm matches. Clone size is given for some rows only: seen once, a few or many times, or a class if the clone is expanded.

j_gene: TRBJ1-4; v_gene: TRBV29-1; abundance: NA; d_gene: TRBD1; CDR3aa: CSVGTASGEKLFF; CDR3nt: TGCAGCGTAGGGACAGCCTCGGGTGAAAAACTGTTTTTT
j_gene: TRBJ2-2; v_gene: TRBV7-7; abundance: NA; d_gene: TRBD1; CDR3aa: CASSSTGAGTGELFF; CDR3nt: TGTGCCAGCAGCTCGACAGGGGCCGGCACCGGGGAGCTGTTTTTT
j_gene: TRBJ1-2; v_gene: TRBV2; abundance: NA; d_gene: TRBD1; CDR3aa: CAISGGADYGYTF; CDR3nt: TGTGCCATCTCAGGGGGCGCTGACTATGGCTACACCTTC
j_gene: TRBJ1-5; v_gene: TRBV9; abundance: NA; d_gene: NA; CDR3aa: CASSVEGLSNQPQHF; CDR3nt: TGTGCCAGCAGCGTAGAGGGGCTGAGCAATCAGCCCCAGCATTTT
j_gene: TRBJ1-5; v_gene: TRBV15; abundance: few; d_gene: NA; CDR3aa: CATSGTGGVGQPQHF; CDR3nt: TGTGCCACCAGCGGAACTGGAGGGGTAGGTCAGCCCCAGCATTTT
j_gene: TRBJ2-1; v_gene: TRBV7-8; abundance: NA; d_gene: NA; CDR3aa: CATQPRVGRVRNEQFF; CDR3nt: TGTGCCACCCAGCCCAGGGTCGGACGGGTGAGGAATGAGCAGTTCTTC
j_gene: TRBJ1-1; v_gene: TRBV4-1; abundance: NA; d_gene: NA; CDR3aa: CASSQGAPLNTEAFF; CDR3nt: TGCGCCAGCAGCCAAGGGGCACCCCTGAACACTGAAGCTTTCTTT
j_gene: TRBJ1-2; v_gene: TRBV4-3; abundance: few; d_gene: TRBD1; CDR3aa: CASSQEGQTYGGYTF; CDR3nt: TGCGCCAGCAGCCAGGAGGGACAGACCTATGGAGGCTACACCTTC
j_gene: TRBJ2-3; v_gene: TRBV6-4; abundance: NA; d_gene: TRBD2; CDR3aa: CASSAGLAGGSDTQYF; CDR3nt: TGTGCCAGCAGCGCGGGACTAGCGGGAGGTTCAGATACGCAGTATTTT
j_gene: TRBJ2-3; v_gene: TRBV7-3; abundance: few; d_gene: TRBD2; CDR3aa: CASSPYPRTSLNTQYF; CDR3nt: TGTGCCAGCAGCCCTTACCCCCGGACTAGCCTGAATACGCAGTATTTT
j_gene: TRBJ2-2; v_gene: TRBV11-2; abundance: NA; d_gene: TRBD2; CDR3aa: CASSLDLLAGGELFF; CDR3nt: TGTGCCAGCAGCTTAGATCTACTAGCGGGCGGGGAGCTGTTTTTT
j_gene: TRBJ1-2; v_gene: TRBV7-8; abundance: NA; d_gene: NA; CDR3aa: CATLFADTYGYTF; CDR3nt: TGTGCCACGCTTTTTGCAGACACCTATGGCTACACCTTC
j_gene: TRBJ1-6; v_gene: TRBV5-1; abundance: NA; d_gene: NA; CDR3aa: CASSLAGLGLHF; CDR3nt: TGCGCCAGCAGCTTGGCCGGGTTAGGCCTCCACTTT
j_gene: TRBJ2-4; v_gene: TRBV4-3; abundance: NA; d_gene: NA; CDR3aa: CASSQDTGAKNIQYF; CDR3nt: TGCGCCAGCAGCCAAGATACGGGGGCCAAAAACATTCAGTACTTC
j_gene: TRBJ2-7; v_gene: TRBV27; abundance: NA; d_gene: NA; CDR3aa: CASSPSSGVHSYEQYF; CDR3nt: TGTGCCAGCAGTCCCAGCTCCGGGGTACACTCCTACGAGCAGTACTTC
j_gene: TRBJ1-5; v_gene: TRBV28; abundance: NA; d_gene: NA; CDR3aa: CATSVGSQPQHF; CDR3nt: TGTGCCACTTCGGTAGGGAGTCAGCCCCAGCATTTT
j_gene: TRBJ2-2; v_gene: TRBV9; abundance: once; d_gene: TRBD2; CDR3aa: CASSGRLAGGPSTGELFF; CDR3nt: TGTGCCAGCAGCGGGCGACTAGCGGGGGGGCCGAGCACCGGGGAGCTGTTTTTT
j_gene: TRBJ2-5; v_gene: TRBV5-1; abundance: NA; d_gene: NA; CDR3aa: CASSFSNLQETQYF; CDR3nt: TGCGCCAGCAGCTTCTCTAACCTCCAAGAGACCCAGTACTTC
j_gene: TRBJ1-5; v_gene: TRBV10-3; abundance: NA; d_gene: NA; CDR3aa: CAAGRGNQPQHF; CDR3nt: TGTGCCGCGGGGCGCGGGAATCAGCCCCAGCATTTT
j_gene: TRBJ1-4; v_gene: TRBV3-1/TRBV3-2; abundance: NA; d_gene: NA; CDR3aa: CASSDPGGGLFF; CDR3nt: TGTGCCAGCAGCGATCCTGGAGGTGGGCTGTTTTTT
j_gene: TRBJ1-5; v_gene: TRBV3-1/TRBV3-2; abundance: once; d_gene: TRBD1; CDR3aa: CASSQGRDRGPHQPQHF; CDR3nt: TGTGCCAGCAGCCAAGGTCGGGACAGGGGGCCGCATCAGCCCCAGCATTTT
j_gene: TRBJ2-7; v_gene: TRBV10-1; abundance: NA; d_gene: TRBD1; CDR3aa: CASREAGTGAYEQYF; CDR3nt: TGCGCCAGCAGAGAAGCCGGGACAGGGGCCTACGAGCAGTACTTC
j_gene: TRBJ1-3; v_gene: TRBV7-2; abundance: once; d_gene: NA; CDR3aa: CASSLVGSDSGNTIYF; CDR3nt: TGTGCCAGCAGCTTAGTTGGCAGCGACTCTGGAAACACCATATATTTT
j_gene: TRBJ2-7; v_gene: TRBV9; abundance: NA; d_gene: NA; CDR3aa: CASTRESGGAGITEQYF; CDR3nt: TGTGCCAGCACCCGAGAATCAGGAGGGGCAGGTATAACCGAGCAGTACTTC
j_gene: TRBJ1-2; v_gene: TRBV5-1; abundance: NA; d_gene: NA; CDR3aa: CASSIEPTVNYGYTF; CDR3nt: TGCGCCAGCAGCATAGAACCGACAGTTAACTATGGCTACACCTTC
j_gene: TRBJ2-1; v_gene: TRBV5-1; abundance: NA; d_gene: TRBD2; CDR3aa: CASSVAGGGPYNEQFF; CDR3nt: TGCGCCAGCAGTGTGGCCGGCGGGGGGCCCTACAATGAGCAGTTCTTC
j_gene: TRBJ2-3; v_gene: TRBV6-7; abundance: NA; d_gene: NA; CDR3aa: CASSYSTGGSDTQYF; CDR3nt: TGTGCCAGCAGTTACTCGACGGGGGGCTCAGATACGCAGTATTTT
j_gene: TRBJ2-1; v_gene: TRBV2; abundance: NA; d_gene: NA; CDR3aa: CASSARRDEQFF; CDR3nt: TGTGCCAGCAGTGCCCGCAGGGATGAGCAGTTCTTC
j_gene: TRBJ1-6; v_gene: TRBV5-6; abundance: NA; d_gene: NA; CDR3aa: CASSLGQTNSPLHF; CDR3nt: TGTGCCAGCAGCTTGGGACAGACTAATTCACCCCTCCACTTT
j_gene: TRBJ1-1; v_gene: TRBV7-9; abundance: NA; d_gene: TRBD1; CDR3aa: CASSASGGQVFMAFF; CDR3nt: TGTGCCAGCAGCGCCTCAGGGGGACAGGTTTTTATGGCTTTCTTT
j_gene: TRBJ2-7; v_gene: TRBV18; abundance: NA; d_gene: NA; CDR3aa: CASSPRGMTYEQYF; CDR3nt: TGTGCCAGCTCACCGAGGGGGATGACCTACGAGCAGTACTTC
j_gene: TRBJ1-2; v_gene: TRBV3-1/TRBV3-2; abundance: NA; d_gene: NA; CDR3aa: CASSQRTAEYGYTF; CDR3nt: TGTGCCAGCAGCCAAAGGACAGCTGAATATGGCTACACCTTC
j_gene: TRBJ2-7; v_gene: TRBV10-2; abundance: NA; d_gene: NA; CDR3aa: CASSESGGPGYEQYF; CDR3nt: TGCGCCAGCAGTGAGTCAGGAGGGCCGGGTTACGAGCAGTACTTC
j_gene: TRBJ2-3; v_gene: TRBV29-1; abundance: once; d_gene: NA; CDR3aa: CSVEFLTDTQYF; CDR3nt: TGCAGCGTTGAATTCCTCACAGATACGCAGTATTTT